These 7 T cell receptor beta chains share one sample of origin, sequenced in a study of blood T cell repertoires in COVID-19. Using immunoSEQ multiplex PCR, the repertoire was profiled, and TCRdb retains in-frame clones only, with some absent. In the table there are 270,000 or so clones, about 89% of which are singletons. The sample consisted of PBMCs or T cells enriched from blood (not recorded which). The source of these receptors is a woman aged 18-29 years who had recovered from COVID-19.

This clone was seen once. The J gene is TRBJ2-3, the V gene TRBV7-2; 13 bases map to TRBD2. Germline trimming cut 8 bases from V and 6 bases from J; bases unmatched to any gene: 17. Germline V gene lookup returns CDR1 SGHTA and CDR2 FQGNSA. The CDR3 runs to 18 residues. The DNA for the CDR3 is TGTGCCAGCCGCAGCTTTACCGCCGGGACTAGCGGGATGGATACGCAGTATTTT. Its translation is CASRSFTAGTSGMDTQYF.

The CDR3 DNA reads as TGTGCAAGTCGCTCCAATCCTGAAGCTTTCTTT. Amino acid sequence: CASRSNPEAFF. The V and J genes are TRBV12-2 and TRBJ1-1; the table names TRBD1, a call not compared with the DNA. TRBV12-2 is a pseudogene segment. The CDR3 contains 11 residues.

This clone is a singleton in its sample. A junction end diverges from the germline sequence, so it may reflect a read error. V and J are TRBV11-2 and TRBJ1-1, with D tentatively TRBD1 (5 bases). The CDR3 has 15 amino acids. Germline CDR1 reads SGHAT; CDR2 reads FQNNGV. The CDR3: CASSLVTGGNAEAFF. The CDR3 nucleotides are TGTGCCAGCAGCTTAGTAACAGGCGGGAACGCTGAAGCTTTCTTT.

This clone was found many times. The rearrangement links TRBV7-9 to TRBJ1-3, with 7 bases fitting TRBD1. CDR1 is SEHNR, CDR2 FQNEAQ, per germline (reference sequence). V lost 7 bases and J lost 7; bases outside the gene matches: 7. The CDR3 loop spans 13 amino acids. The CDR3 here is CASIGGGRNTIYF. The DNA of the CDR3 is TGTGCCAGCATCGGAGGGGGCAGGAACACCATATATTTT.

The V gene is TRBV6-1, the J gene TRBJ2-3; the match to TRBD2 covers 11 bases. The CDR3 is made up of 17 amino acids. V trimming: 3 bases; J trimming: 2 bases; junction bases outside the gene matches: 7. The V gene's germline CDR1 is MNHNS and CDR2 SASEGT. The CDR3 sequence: CASSDDLTSGVTDTQYF. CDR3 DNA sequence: TGTGCCAGCAGTGATGATTTGACTAGCGGGGTCACAGATACGCAGTATTTT.

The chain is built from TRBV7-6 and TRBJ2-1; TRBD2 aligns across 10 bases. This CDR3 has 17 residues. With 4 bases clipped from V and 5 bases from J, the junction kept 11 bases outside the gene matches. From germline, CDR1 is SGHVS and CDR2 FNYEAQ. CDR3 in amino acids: CASSSTPSGSAHNEQFF. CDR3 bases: TGTGCCAGCAGCTCCACCCCTAGCGGGAGCGCGCACAATGAGCAGTTCTTC.

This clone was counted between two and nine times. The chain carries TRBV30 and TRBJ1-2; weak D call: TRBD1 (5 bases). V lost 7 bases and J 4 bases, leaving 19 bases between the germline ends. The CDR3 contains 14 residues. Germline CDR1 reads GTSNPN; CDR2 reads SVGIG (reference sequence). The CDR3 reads CASHYRQGGYGYTF. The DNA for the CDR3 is TGTGCCTCACACTACCGCCAGGGAGGCTATGGCTACACCTTC.